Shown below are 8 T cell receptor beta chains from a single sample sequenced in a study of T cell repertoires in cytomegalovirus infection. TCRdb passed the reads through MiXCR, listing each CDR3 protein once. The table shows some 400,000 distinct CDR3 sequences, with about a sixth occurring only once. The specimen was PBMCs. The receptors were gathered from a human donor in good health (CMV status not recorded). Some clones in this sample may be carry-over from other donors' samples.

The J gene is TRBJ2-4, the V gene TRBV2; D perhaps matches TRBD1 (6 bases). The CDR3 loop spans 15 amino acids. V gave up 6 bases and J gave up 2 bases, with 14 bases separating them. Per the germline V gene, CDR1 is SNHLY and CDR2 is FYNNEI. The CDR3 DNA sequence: TGTGCCAGCAGACAGGGAATCTCTTCCAAAAACATTCAGTACTTC. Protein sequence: CASRQGISSKNIQYF.

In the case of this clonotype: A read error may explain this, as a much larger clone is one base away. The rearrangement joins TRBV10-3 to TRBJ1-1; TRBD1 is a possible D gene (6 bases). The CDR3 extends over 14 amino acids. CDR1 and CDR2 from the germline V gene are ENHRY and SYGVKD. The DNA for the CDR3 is TGTGACATCAGTGACAGGACATTTAACACTGAAGCTTTCTTT. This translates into CDISDRTFNTEAFF.

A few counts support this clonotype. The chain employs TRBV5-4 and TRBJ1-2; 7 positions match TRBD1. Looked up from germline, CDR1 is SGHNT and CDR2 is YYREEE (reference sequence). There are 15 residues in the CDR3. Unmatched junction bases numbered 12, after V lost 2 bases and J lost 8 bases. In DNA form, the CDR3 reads TGTGCCAGCAGCTTACAGGGGAGAGGCTCGCGAGGCTACACCTTC. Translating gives CASSLQGRGSRGYTF.

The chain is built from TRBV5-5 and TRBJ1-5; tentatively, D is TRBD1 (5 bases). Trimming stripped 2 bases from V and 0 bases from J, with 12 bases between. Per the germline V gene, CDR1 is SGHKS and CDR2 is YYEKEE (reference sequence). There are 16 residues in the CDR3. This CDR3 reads CASSFGTPDSNQPQHF. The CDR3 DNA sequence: TGTGCCAGCAGCTTTGGGACGCCGGATAGCAATCAGCCCCAGCATTTT.

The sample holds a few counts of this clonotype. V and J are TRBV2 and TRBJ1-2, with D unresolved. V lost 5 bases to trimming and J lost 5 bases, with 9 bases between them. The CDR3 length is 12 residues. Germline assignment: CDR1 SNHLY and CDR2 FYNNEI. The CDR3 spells CASSPDHYGYTF. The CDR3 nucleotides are TGTGCCAGCAGTCCGGACCATTATGGCTACACCTTC.

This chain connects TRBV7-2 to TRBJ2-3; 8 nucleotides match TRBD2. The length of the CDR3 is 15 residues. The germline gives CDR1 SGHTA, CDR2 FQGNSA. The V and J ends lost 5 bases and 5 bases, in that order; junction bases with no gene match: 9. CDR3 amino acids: CASSTSGLGIDTQYF. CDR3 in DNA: TGTGCCAGCAGCACATCGGGACTAGGGATAGATACGCAGTATTTT.

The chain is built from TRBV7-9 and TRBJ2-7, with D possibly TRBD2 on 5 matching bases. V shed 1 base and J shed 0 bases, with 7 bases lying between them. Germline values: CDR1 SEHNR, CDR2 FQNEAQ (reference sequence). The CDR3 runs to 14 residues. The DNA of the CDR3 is TGTGCCAGCAGCTTAGTCGGGAACTCCTACGAGCAGTACTTC. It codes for CASSLVGNSYEQYF.

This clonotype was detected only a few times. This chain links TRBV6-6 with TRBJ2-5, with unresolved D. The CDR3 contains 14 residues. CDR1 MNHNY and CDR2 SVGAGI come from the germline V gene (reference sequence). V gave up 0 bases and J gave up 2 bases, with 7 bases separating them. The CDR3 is CASSYSSQQETQYF. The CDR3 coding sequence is TGTGCCAGCAGTTACTCGAGCCAGCAAGAGACCCAGTACTTC.